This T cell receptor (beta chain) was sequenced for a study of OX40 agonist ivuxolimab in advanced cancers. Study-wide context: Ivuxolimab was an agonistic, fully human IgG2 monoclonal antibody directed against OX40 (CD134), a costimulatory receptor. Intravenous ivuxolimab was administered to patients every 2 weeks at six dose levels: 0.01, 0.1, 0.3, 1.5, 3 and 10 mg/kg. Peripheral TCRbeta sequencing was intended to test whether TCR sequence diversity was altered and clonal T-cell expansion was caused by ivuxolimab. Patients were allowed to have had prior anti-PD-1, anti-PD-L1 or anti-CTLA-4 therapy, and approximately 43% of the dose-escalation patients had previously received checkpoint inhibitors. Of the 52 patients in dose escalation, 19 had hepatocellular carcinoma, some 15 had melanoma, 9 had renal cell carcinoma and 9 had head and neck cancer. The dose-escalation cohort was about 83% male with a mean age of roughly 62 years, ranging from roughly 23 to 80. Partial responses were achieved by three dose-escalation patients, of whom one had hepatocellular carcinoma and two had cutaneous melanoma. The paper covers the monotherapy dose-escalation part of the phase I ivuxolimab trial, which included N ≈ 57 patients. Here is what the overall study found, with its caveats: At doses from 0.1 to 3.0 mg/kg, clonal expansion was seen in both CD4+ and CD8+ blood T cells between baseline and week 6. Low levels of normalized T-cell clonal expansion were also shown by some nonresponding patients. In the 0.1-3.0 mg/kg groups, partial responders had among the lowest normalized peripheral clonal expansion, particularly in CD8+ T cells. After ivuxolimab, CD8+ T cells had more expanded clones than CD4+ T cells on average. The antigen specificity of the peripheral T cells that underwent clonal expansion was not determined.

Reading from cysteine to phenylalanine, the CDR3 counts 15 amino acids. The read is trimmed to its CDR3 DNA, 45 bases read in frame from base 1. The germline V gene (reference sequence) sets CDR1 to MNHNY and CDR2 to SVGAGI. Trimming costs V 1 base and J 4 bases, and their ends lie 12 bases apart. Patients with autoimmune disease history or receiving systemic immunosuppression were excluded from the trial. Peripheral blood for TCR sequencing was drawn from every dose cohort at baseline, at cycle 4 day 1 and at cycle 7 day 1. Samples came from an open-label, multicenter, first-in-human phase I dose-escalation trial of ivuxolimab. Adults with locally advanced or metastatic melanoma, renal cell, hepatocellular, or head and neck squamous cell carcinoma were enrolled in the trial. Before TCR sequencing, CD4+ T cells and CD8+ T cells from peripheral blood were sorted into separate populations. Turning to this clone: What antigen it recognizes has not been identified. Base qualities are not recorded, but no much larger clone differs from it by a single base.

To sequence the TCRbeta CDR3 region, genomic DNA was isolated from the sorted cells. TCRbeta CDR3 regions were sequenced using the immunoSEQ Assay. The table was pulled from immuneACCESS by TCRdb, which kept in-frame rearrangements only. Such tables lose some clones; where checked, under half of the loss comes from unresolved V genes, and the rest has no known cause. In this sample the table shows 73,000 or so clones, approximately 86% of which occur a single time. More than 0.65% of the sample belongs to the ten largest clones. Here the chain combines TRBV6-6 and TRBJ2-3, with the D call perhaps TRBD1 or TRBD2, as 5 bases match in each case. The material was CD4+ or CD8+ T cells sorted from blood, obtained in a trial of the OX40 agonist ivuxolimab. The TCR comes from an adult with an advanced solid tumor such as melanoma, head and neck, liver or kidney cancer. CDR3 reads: CASSYWGRAADTQYF. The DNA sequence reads TGTGCCAGCAGTTACTGGGGACGAGCCGCAGATACGCAGTATTTT.